This T cell receptor (beta chain) was documented in a study of T-cell memory formation after mild COVID-19. There are 12 residues in the CDR3. Germline V gene lookup returns CDR1 SEHNR and CDR2 FQNEAQ (reference sequence). Trimming removed 4 bases from V and 1 base from J, with 4 bases in between. TCRdb called the 5' RACE reads again in MiXCR, with one record for every CDR3 protein. The sample lists more than 110,000 distinct CDR3 sequences, roughly 24% occurring once. A few counts support this clonotype. This clonotype was obtained from an adult woman who had mild COVID-19 (a few samples of this study predate the infection). Cell type and time point are not known. The chain joins TRBV7-9 to TRBJ1-2; D is unclear. Sequences were obtained from PBMCs or a T cell subset sorted from them (not recorded which). The CDR3 is CASSSNNYGYTF. DNA for the CDR3: TGTGCCAGCAGCTCCAATAACTATGGCTACACCTTC.